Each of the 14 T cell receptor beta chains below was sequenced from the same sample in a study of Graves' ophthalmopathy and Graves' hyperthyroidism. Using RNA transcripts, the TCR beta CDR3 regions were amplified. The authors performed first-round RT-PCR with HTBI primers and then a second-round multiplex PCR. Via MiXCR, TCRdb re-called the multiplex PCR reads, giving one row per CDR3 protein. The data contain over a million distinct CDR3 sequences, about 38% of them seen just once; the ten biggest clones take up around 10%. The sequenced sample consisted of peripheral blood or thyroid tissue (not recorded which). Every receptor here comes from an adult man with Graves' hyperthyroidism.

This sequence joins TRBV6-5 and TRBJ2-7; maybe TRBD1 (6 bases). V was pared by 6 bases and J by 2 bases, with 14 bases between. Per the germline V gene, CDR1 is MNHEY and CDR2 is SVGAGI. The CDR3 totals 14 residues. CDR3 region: CASRGAGVTYEQYF. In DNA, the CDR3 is TGTGCCAGCAGGGGGGCAGGGGTTACCTACGAGCAGTACTTC.

The CDR3: CASSPITPLSYEQYF. Written as DNA, the CDR3 is TGTGCCAGCAGCCCTATTACCCCACTCTCCTACGAGCAGTACTTC. The chain joins TRBV28 to TRBJ2-7, with D hard to call. With 6 bases removed from V and 0 bases from J, the gap between germline ends came to 15 bases. CDR3 size: 15 residues. Germline V CDR1 and CDR2: MDHEN, SYDVKM.

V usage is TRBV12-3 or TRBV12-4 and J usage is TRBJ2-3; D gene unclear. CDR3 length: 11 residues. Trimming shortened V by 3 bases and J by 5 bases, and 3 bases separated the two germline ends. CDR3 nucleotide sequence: TGTGCCAGCAGTTTGCAAGATACGCAGTATTTT. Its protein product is CASSLQDTQYF.

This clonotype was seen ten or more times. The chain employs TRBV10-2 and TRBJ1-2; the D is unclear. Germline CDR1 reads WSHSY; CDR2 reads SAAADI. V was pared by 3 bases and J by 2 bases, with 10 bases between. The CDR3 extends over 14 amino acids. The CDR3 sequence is CASSETVPNYGYTF. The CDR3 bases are TGCGCCAGCAGTGAAACAGTTCCCAACTATGGCTACACCTTC.

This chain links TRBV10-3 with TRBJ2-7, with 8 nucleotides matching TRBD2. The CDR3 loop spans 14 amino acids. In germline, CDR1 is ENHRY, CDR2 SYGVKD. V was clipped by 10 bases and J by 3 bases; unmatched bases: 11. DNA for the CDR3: TGTGCCACCCAAGTAGCGGGAACTTTCTACGAGCAGTACTTC. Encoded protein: CATQVAGTFYEQYF.

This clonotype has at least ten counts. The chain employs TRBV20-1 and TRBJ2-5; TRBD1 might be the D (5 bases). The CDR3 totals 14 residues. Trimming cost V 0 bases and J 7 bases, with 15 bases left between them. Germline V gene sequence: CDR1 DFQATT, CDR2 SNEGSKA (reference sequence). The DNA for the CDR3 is TGCAGTGCTAGAGATCGGACACCGGACGGGACCCAGTACTTC. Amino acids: CSARDRTPDGTQYF.

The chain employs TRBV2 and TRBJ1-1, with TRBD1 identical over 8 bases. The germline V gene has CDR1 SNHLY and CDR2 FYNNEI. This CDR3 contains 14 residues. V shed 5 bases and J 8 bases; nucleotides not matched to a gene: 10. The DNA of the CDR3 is TGTGCCAGCAGTCCGGACAGGGCGGGGAGAGAAGCTTTCTTT. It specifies CASSPDRAGREAFF.

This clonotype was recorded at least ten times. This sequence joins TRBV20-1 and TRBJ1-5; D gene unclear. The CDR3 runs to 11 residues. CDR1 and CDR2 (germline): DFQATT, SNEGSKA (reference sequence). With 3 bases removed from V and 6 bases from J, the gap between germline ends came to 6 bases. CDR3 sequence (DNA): TGCAGTGCTAGTAGTGGTCAGCCCCAGCATTTT. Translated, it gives CSASSGQPQHF.

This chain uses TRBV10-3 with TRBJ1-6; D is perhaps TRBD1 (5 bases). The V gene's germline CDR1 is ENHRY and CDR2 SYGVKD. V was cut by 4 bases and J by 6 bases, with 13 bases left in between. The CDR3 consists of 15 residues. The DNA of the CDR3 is TGTGCCATCAGTGGCAATGGGGCCGCTAATTCACCCCTCCACTTT. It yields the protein CAISGNGAANSPLHF.

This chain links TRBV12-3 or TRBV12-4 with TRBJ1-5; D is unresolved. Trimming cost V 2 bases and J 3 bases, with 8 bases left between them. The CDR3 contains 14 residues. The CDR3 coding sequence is TGTGCCAGCAGTTTATGGGAGCACAATCAGCCCCAGCATTTT. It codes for CASSLWEHNQPQHF.

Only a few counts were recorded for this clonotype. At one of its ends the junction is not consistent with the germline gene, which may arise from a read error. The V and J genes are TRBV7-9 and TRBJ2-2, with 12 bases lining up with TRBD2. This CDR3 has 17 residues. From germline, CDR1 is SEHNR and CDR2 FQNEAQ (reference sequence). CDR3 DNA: TGCGCCAGCAGCCCCCGGGTAGGACTAGCGGGGACCGGGGAGCTGTTTTTT. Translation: CASSPRVGLAGTGELFF.

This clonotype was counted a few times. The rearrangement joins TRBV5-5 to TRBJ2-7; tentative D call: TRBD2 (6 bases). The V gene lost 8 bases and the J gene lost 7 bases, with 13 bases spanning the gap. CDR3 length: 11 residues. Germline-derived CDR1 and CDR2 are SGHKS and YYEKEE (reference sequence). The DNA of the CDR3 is TGTGCCAGTCACAGGAGGGGAGAGCAGTACTTC. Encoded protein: CASHRRGEQYF.

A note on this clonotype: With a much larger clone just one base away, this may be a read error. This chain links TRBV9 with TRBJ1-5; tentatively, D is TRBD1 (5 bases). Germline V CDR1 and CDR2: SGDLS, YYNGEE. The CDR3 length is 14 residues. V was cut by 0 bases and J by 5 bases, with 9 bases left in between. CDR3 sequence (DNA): TGTGCCAGCAGCGTAGATGGGGGTGATCAGCCCCAGCATTTT. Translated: CASSVDGGDQPQHF.

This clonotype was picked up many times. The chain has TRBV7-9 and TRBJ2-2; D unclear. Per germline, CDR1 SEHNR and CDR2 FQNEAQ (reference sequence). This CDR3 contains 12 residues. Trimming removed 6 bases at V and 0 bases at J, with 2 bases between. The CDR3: CASRPNTGELFF. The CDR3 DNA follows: TGTGCCAGCAGACCGAACACCGGGGAGCTGTTTTTT.